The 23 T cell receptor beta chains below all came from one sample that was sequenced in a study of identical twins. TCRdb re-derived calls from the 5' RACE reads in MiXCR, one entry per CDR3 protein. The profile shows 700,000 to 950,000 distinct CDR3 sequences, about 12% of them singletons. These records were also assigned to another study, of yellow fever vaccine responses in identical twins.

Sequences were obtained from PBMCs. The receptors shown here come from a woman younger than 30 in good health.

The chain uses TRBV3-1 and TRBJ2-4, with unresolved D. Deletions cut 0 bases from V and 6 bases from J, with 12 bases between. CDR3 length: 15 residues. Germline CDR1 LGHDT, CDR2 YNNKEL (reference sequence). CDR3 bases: TGTGCCAGCAGCCAAGAAAGCTTTGGGGTAAACATTCAGTACTTC. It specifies CASSQESFGVNIQYF.

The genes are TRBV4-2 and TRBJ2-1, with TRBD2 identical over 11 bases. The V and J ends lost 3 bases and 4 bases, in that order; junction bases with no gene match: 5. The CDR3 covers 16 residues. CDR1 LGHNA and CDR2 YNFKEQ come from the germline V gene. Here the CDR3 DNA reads TGTGCCAGCAGCCAGGGGGGACTAGCGGAGTACAATGAGCAGTTCTTC. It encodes CASSQGGLAEYNEQFF.

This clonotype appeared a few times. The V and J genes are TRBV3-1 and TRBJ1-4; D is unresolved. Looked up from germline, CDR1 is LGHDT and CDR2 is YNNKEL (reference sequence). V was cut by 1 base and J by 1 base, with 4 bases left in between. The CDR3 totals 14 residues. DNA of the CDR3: TGTGCCAGCAGCCAAGGAGGAACTAATGAAAAACTGTTTTTT. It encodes CASSQGGTNEKLFF.

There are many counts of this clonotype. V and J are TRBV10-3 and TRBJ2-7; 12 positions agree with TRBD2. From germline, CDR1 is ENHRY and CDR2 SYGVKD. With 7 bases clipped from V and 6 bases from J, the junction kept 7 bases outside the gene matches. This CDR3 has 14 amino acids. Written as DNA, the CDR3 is TGTGCCATCAACCGACTAGCGGGAGCGTCCGAGCAGTACTTC. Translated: CAINRLAGASEQYF.

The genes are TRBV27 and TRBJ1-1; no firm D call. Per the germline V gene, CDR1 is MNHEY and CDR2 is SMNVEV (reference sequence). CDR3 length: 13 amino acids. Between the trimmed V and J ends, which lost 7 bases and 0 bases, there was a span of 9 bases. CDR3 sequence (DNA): TGTGCCAGCAAGGGAGCGGTGAACACTGAAGCTTTCTTT. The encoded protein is CASKGAVNTEAFF.

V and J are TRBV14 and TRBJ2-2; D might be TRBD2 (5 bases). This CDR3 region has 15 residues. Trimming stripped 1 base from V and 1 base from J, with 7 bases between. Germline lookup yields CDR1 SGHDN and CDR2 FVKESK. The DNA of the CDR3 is TGTGCCAGCAGCCAAGCGGGGATGAACACCGGGGAGCTGTTTTTT. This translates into CASSQAGMNTGELFF.

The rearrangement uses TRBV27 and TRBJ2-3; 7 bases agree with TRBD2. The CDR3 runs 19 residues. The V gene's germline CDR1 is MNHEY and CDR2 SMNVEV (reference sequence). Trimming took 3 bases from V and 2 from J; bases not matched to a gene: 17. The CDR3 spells CASSFASGISGPNTDTQYF. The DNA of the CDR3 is TGTGCCAGCAGTTTCGCTAGCGGTATTTCGGGACCTAACACAGATACGCAGTATTTT.

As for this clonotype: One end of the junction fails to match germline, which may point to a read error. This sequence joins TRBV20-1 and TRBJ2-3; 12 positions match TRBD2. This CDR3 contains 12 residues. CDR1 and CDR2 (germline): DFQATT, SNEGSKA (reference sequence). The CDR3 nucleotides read TGCAGCGCTAGCGGGGGGGTGGATACGCAGTATTTT. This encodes CSASGGVDTQYF.

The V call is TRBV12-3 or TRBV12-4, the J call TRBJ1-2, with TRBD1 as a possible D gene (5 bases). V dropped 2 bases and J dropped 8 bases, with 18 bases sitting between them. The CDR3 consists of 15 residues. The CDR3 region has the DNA TGTGCCAGCAGTTTATTCAGGGATGGTCTAGGCGGCTACACCTTC. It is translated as CASSLFRDGLGGYTF.

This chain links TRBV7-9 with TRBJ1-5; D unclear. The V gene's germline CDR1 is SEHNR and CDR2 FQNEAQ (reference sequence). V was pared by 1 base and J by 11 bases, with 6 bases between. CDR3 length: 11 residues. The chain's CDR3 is CASSLDAAQHF. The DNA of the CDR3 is TGTGCCAGCAGCTTAGATGCGGCCCAGCATTTT. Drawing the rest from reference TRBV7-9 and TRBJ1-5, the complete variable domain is DTGVSQNPRHKITKRGQNVTFRCDPISEHNRLYWYRQTLGQGPEFLTYFQNEAQLEKSRLLSDRFSAERPKGSFSTLEIQRTEQGDSAMYLCASSLDAAQHFGDGTRLSIL.

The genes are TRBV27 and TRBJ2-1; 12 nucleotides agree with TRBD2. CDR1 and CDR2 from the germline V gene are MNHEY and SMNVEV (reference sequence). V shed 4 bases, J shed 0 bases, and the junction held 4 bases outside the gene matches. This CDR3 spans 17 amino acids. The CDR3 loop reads CASSSLAGGPSYNEQFF. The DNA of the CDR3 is TGTGCCAGCAGTTCGCTAGCGGGGGGGCCCTCCTACAATGAGCAGTTCTTC.

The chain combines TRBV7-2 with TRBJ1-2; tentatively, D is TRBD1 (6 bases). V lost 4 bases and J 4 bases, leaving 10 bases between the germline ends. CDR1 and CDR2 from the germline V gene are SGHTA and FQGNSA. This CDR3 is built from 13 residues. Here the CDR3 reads CASSSGDTYGYTF. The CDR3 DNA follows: TGTGCCAGCAGCTCAGGGGATACCTATGGCTACACCTTC.

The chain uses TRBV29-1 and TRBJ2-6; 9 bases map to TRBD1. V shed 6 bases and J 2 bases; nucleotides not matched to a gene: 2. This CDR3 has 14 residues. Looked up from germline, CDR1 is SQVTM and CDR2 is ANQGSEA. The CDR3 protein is CSVTGGTGANVLTF. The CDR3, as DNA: TGCAGCGTCACAGGGGGCACTGGGGCCAACGTCCTGACTTTC.

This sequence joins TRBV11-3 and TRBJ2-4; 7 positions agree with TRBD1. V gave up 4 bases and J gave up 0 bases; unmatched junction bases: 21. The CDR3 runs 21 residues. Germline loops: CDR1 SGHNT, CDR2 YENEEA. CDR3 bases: TGTGCCAGCAGCTCCCCCAAAATCCCAGACAGGGCAAAAATAGCCAAAAACATTCAGTACTTC. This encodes CASSSPKIPDRAKIAKNIQYF.

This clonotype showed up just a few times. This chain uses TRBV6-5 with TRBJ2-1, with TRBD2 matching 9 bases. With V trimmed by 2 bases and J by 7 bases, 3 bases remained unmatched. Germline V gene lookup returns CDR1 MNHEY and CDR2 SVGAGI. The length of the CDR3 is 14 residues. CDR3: CASSYERGVNEQFF. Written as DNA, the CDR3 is TGTGCCAGCAGTTACGAGCGGGGGGTGAATGAGCAGTTCTTC.

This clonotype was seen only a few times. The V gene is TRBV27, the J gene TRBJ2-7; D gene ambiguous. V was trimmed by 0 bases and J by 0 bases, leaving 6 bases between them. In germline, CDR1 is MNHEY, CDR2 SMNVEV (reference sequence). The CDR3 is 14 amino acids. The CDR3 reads CASSLSPDSYEQYV. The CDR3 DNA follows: TGTGCCAGCAGTTTATCGCCGGACTCCTACGAGCAGTACGTC.

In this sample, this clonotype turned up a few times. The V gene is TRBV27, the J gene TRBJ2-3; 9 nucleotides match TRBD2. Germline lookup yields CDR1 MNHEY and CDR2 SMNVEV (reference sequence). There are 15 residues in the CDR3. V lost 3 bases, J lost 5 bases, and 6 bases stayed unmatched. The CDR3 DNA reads TGTGCCAGCAGTTTTGGCGGGGGGGCCGGAGATACGCAGTATTTT. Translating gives CASSFGGGAGDTQYF.

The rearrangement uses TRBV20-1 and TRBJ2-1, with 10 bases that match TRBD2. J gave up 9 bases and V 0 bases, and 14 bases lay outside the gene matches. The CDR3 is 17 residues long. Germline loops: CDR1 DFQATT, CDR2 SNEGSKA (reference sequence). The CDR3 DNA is TGCAGTGCTAGAGACGCGGTCGGGAGTCTAGCGGGAGCTGAGCAGTTCTTC. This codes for CSARDAVGSLAGAEQFF.

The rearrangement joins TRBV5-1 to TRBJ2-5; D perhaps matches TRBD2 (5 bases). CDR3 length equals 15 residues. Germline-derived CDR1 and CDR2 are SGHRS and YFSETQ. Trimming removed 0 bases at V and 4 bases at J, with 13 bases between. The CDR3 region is CASSLEGGLGETQYF. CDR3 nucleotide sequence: TGCGCCAGCAGCTTGGAAGGCGGGTTGGGAGAGACCCAGTACTTC.

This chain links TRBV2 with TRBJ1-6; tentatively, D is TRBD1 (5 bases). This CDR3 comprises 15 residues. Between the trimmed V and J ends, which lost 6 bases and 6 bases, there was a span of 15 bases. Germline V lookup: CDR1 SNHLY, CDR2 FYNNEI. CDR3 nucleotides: TGTGCCAGCAGACCCGGGGGGTTTCGTAATTCACCCCTCCACTTT. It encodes CASRPGGFRNSPLHF.

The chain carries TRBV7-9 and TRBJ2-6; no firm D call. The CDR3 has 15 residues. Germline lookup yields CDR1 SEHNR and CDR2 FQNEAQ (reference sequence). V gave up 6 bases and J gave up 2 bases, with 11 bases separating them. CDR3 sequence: CASSLVYTGANVLTF. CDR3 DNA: TGTGCCAGCAGTCTCGTGTACACTGGGGCCAACGTCCTGACTTTC.

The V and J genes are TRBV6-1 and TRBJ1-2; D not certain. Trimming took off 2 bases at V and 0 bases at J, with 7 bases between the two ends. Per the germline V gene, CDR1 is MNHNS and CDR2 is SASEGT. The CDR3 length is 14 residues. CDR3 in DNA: TGTGCCAGCAGTGAATTCTCAACTAACTATGGCTACACCTTC. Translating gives CASSEFSTNYGYTF.

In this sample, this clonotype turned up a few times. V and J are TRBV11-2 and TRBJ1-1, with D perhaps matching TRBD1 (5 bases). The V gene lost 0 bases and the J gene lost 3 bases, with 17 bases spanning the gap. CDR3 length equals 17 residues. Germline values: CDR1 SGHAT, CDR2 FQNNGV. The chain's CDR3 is CASSLDWVRGGDTEAFF. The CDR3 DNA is TGTGCCAGCAGCTTAGATTGGGTTAGGGGAGGGGACACTGAAGCTTTCTTT.